The entry that follows covers one T cell receptor beta chain sequence. The authors' processing: Amplified reference gene primers provided the basis for estimating nucleated cell counts. Libraries were prepared by immunoSEQ multiplex PCR; TCRdb keeps only in-frame clonotypes and omits some of them. V and J calls and clone size are those listed in that table; D and trimming were worked out from the DNA. The sample holds under 300,000 clones, roughly 88% seen once. Germline values: CDR1 DFQATT, CDR2 SNEGSKA (reference sequence). Trimming took 0 bases from V and 9 from J, leaving 6 bases between them. The CDR3 totals 10 residues. This entry comes from a study of blood T cell repertoires in COVID-19. About the study: Samples came from the United States, Italy and Spain, spanning acute and convalescent COVID-19. In each case, the material was cDNA or gDNA derived from T cells, B-cell-depleted T cells, or PBMCs.

The sample consisted of peripheral blood. This clonotype was obtained from a man aged 80 or over with acute or convalescent COVID-19. The chain is built from TRBV20-1 and TRBJ2-7, with D unresolved. The CDR3 region has the DNA TGCAGTGCTAGAGACGTGCGGCAGTACTTC. It translates to CSARDVRQYF.